A selection of T cell receptor beta chains follows, all from one sample in a study of shared clonotypes between healthy human individuals. Sequencing used immunoSEQ multiplex PCR; TCRdb keeps in-frame clones, though not all of them. The sample includes approximately 400,000 clones, 90% to 98% of them seen just once. Sequencing was done on a sample of memory CD8+ T cells sorted from blood. Every receptor here comes from a man aged 30 to 45 in good health. The CDR3 runs from the conserved cysteine through the conserved F or W. D genes are given only for firm matches. Some rows have no size entry. The others give once, few or many, or a class for an expanded clone.

J,size,D,V,CDR3,DNA
TRBJ2-1,NA,TRBD1,TRBV7-2,CASSLGAGGYNEQFF,TGTGCCAGCAGCTTAGGGGCAGGGGGCTACAATGAGCAGTTCTTC
TRBJ1-1,NA,NA,TRBV6-5,CASRGTLNTEAFF,TGTGCCAGCAGGGGGACGCTGAACACTGAAGCTTTCTTT
TRBJ1-1,NA,NA,TRBV5-1,CASGLGTGNTEAFF,TGCGCCAGCGGGCTGGGGACTGGGAACACTGAAGCTTTCTTT
TRBJ2-2,NA,NA,TRBV19,CASRRDGAGGELFF,TGTGCCAGTAGGAGGGACGGCGCAGGCGGGGAGCTGTTTTTT
TRBJ2-3,NA,TRBD1,TRBV7-8,CASSSDRGTDTQYF,TGTGCCAGTTCCTCGGACAGGGGTACAGATACGCAGTATTTT
TRBJ2-3,NA,NA,TRBV7-9,CASSSLADTQYF,TGTGCCAGCAGCTCGCTAGCAGATACGCAGTATTTT
TRBJ1-2,once,NA,TRBV7-2,CASSFLLQRQETYTF,TGTGCCAGCAGCTTTCTCTTACAACGACAGGAGACCTACACCTTC
TRBJ2-5,NA,TRBD2,TRBV30,CAWSVPPGRASKTQYF,TGTGCCTGGAGTGTACCCCCCGGGAGGGCCTCGAAGACCCAGTACTTC
TRBJ2-3,NA,TRBD1,TRBV2,CASSVDRERNTQYF,TGTGCCAGCAGTGTCGACAGGGAACGAAATACGCAGTATTTT
TRBJ2-2,once,TRBD1,TRBV7-6,CASSLLLRGTGELFF,TGTGCCAGCAGCTTACTACTCAGGGGGACCGGGGAGCTGTTTTTT
TRBJ2-2,NA,NA,TRBV20-1,CSAPTTGELFF,TGCAGTGCTCCTACAACCGGGGAGCTGTTTTTT
TRBJ2-2,NA,TRBD2,TRBV19,CASSWASGYTGELFF,TGTGCCAGTAGTTGGGCTAGCGGATACACCGGGGAGCTGTTTTTT
TRBJ1-3,NA,NA,TRBV9,CASSVERYFSGNTIYF,TGTGCCAGCAGCGTAGAACGGTATTTCTCTGGAAACACCATATATTTT
TRBJ1-2,NA,NA,TRBV11-2,CASRHTGTPYGYTF,TGTGCCAGCAGGCATACAGGGACTCCCTATGGCTACACCTTC
TRBJ2-3,NA,TRBD2,TRBV28,CASSSAGVSTDTQYF,TGTGCCAGCAGTTCCGCGGGAGTGAGTACAGATACGCAGTATTTT
TRBJ2-7,NA,TRBD1,TRBV29-1,CSVQSRGTESYEQYF,TGCAGCGTTCAAAGTAGGGGGACAGAGAGCTACGAGCAGTACTTC
TRBJ2-3,NA,NA,TRBV6-6,CASSYRDGRTDTQYF,TGTGCCAGCAGTTACAGAGATGGAAGGACAGATACGCAGTATTTT
TRBJ2-7,NA,NA,TRBV14,CASSQVSAYEQYF,TGTGCCAGCAGCCAAGTGTCAGCCTACGAGCAGTACTTC